Detailed here is one T cell receptor (beta chain). Distinct nucleotide sequences in the sample also encode this CDR3. These data belong to a study of OX40 agonist ivuxolimab in advanced cancers. Across the study: Partial responses were achieved by three patients: one hepatocellular carcinoma, two cutaneous melanoma.

Germline assignment: CDR1 KGHSH and CDR2 LQKENI. This CDR3 is 13 amino acids long. V gave up 3 bases and J gave up 0 bases, with 5 bases separating them. Libraries were prepared by immunoSEQ multiplex PCR; TCRdb keeps only in-frame clonotypes and omits some of them. The table includes over 30,000 clones, approximately 89% detected once. The receptor's source is an adult with an advanced solid tumor such as melanoma, head and neck, liver or kidney cancer. The specimen was CD4+ or CD8+ T cells sorted from blood, collected in a trial of the OX40 agonist ivuxolimab. The chain combines TRBV18 with TRBJ1-1; D is uncertain. CDR3 region: CASSPVLNTEAFF. In DNA, the CDR3 is TGTGCCAGCTCACCTGTGCTGAACACTGAAGCTTTCTTT.